This entry concerns a single TCR beta chain. This specimen belongs to a study of blood T cell repertoires in COVID-19. This CDR3 is built from 15 residues. V was clipped by 1 base and J by 6 bases; unmatched bases: 6. The germline CDR1 and CDR2 sequences are SGHTA and FQGNSA. Only in-frame clones appear in the TCRdb table, and some are missing; sequencing was by immunoSEQ multiplex PCR. There are almost 200,000 clones in the sample; roughly 90% occur only once, and roughly 0.78% lies in the top ten. The gene calls are TRBV7-2 and TRBJ2-7; 10 bases are a match to TRBD2. Material for sequencing was peripheral blood. The receptor's source is a woman in her 70s with acute or convalescent COVID-19. The DNA for the CDR3 is TGTGCCAGCAGCTTAGAGCCTAGCGGGAGAGGCGAGCAGTACTTC. Residues: CASSLEPSGRGEQYF.